This TCR beta chain was retrieved from a study of blood T cell repertoires in COVID-19. Study-wide background: Acute-phase and convalescent COVID-19 samples originated in the United States, Italy and Spain.

As handled by the study authors: Amplification with reference gene primers provided the estimates of nucleated cell counts. TCRdb keeps only in-frame clones here, not all; method: immunoSEQ multiplex PCR. V and J calls and clone size are as listed in that table; D and trimming were resolved from the DNA. The sample lists tens of thousands of clones, roughly 70% occurring once. This CDR3 is built from 19 residues. Looked up from germline, CDR1 is LGHNA and CDR2 is YNFKEQ. This clone appeared once. The junction and the germline gene differ at one end; a read error may be behind it. The sequencing sample was made of peripheral blood. This chain connects TRBV4-2 to TRBJ2-2, with 7 bases fitting TRBD2. The TCR sequence derives from an elderly man with acute or convalescent COVID-19. The CDR3 is CASSQDRRFLGEISGKLFF. The CDR3 region has the DNA TGTGCCAGCAGCCAAGACCGCCGCTTCCTGGGGGAGATCAGCGGGAAGCTGTTTTTT.